The clone carrying this T cell receptor beta chain came up a few times. Its matching antigen is unknown. Original analysis: Clinicopathological groups supplied CDR3 differences that were used to build a distant-metastasis classifier for papillary thyroid cancer. From the PCR reads, TCRdb re-called clones with MiXCR. The authors' filters were not applied to this entry. Of 4,000 to 4,500 clones in the sample, roughly a third were seen once. The entry originates in a study of metastatic and nonmetastatic thyroid tumors. Overall study context: Across blood and tumor or nodule tissue, repertoires from malignant and benign thyroid patients were compared with one another. Whole-study findings and limits: Benign nodules were reported to have significantly lower TCR beta diversity than malignant thyroid tumors, in blood and tumor.

CDR1 MRHNA and CDR2 SNTAGT come from the germline V gene. V was pared by 4 bases and J by 2 bases, with 7 bases between. This CDR3 spans 13 amino acids. Among the patients, none had received any treatment before thyroid surgery. The gene calls are TRBV6-4 and TRBJ2-3; D call uncertain. This clonotype originated in a male donor with papillary thyroid cancer or a benign thyroid nodule (not recorded which). Some clones in this sample may be carry-over from other donors' samples. The specimen was adjacent normal tissue. The CDR3 here is CASSGKDTDTQYF. The CDR3 DNA is TGTGCCAGCAGTGGTAAGGACACAGATACGCAGTATTTT.